Listed below are T cell receptor beta chains from one sample, sequenced in a study of OX40 agonist ivuxolimab in advanced cancers. Method: immunoSEQ multiplex PCR; TCRdb's copy keeps in-frame clones and lacks some. The sample lists roughly 53,000 clones, 84% occurring once. Material: CD4+ or CD8+ T cells sorted from blood, obtained in a trial of the OX40 agonist ivuxolimab. Receptor source: an adult with an advanced solid tumor such as melanoma, head and neck, liver or kidney cancer. Each CDR3 is given with its conserved first and last residue. Fields, in order: CDR3 protein, V gene, CDR3 length, J gene.

CDR3 protein: CASRPGGSSYNEQFF; V gene: TRBV6-5; CDR3 length: 15; J gene: TRBJ2-1
CDR3 protein: CASSLFFFRTSGTNEQFF; V gene: TRBV5-1; CDR3 length: 18; J gene: TRBJ2-1
CDR3 protein: CASSGTGVTNTIYF; V gene: TRBV9; CDR3 length: 14; J gene: TRBJ1-3
CDR3 protein: CASSLSRWQSYEQYF; V gene: TRBV27; CDR3 length: 15; J gene: TRBJ2-7
CDR3 protein: CASSSQNNGAGIRYF; V gene: TRBV7-2; CDR3 length: 15; J gene: TRBJ2-4
CDR3 protein: CASSEAQGSNYGYTF; V gene: TRBV6-1; CDR3 length: 15; J gene: TRBJ1-2
CDR3 protein: CASSRWQKETQYF; V gene: TRBV4-1; CDR3 length: 13; J gene: TRBJ2-5
CDR3 protein: CASSFFGGYRSSGANVLTF; V gene: TRBV5-1; CDR3 length: 19; J gene: TRBJ2-6
CDR3 protein: CAWSVTGSYNSPLHF; V gene: TRBV30; CDR3 length: 15; J gene: TRBJ1-6
CDR3 protein: CAWSGRGNSPLHF; V gene: TRBV30; CDR3 length: 13; J gene: TRBJ1-6
CDR3 protein: CASSPLPANSEPQHF; V gene: TRBV27; CDR3 length: 15; J gene: TRBJ1-5
CDR3 protein: CASTPSGGETQYF; V gene: TRBV19; CDR3 length: 13; J gene: TRBJ2-5
CDR3 protein: CASSLLRGVSGANVLTF; V gene: TRBV14; CDR3 length: 17; J gene: TRBJ2-6
CDR3 protein: CASSVGTGTGANVLTF; V gene: TRBV27; CDR3 length: 16; J gene: TRBJ2-6
CDR3 protein: CASSFYVDLVMETQYF; V gene: TRBV7-9; CDR3 length: 16; J gene: TRBJ2-5
CDR3 protein: CSVGSTEAFF; V gene: TRBV29-1; CDR3 length: 10; J gene: TRBJ1-1